A selection of T cell receptor beta chains follows, all from one sample in a study of cytomegalovirus exposure and HLA in healthy donors. Data came from immunoSEQ multiplex PCR; TCRdb stores just in-frame clones and leaves some out. Among about 110,000 clones, about four fifths were seen once, and the ten largest hold under 1.5%. What was sequenced was PBMCs. The receptors derive from a man between 25 and 39 years old in good health and CMV-seronegative. Both conserved end residues are part of each CDR3.

v_call	j_call	cdr3_aa
TRBV15	TRBJ2-7	CATSRTGREEQYF
TRBV4-1	TRBJ1-4	CASSQGRAEKLFF
TRBV7-8	.	CASSLAPGQSYEQYF
TRBV13	TRBJ2-2	CASSLGQGGVITGELFF
TRBV4-1	TRBJ1-4	CASSHLGGRDNEKLFF
TRBV9	TRBJ1-1	CASSVGTGSNTEAFF
TRBV9	TRBJ1-1	CASSVSGGATEAFF
TRBV27	TRBJ2-7	CASSSGTSGREEQYF
TRBV10-1	TRBJ2-5	CASSLVEGETQYF
TRBV19	TRBJ2-6	CASSTTGSGANVLTF
TRBV5-4	TRBJ2-7	CASSFSGRGEQYF
TRBV28	TRBJ2-1	CASSFSSGTRDEQFF
TRBV4-1	TRBJ2-7	CASSQESSASGRYEQYF
TRBV18	TRBJ2-6	CASSPPYGANVLTF
TRBV4-3	TRBJ2-2	CASSQLPPTSGEGTGELFF
TRBV6-1	TRBJ1-2	CASSEGWTGGYGYTF
TRBV5-1	TRBJ2-7	CASSHGQGSYEQYF
TRBV7-2	TRBJ2-1	CASSLALVGHEQFF
TRBV2	TRBJ1-5	CASKRAEQPQHF
TRBV28	TRBJ2-7	CASSLGRSYEQYF
TRBV9	TRBJ1-2	CASSVVPAGMVSANYGYTF
TRBV25-1	TRBJ1-1	CASTRTTNTEAFF